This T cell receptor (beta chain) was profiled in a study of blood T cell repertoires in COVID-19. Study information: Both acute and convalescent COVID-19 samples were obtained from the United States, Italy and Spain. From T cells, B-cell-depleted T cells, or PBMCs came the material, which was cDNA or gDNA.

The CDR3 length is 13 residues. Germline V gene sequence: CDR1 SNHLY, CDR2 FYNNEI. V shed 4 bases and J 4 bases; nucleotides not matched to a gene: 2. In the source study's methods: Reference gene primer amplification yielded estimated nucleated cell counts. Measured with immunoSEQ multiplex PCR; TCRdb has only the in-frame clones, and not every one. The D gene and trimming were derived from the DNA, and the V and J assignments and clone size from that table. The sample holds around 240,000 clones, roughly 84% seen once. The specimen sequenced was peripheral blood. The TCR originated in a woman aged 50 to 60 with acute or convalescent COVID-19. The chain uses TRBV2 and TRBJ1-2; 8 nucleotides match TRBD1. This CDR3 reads CASSGQGTYGYTF. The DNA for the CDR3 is TGTGCCAGCAGTGGACAGGGGACCTATGGCTACACCTTC.